Listed below are T cell receptor beta chains from one sample, sequenced in a study of cytomegalovirus exposure and HLA in healthy donors. Measured with immunoSEQ multiplex PCR; TCRdb has only the in-frame clones, and not every one. The sample shows some 130,000 clones, just under 90% of them seen only once. Source material: PBMCs. These receptors came from a woman in her twenties or thirties in good health and CMV-seronegative. Both conserved end residues are part of each CDR3. D genes are given only for firm matches. Size is stated for part of the rows, as once, few or many counts, or as a class when the clone is expanded.

d_gene	abundance	v_gene	j_gene	CDR3nt	CDR3aa
TRBD2	-	TRBV5-1	TRBJ2-3	TGCGCCAGCAGCTTGGATGCTAGCGGGGGGGTGTCAGATACGCAGTATTTT	CASSLDASGGVSDTQYF
TRBD2	once	TRBV11-2	TRBJ2-1	TGTGCCAGCAGCGTTACTAGCGCCTGGGATGAGCAGTTCTTC	CASSVTSAWDEQFF
TRBD1	-	TRBV11-2	TRBJ2-7	TGTGCCAGCAGCTTAGTACAGGGGGCGTACGAGCAGTACTTC	CASSLVQGAYEQYF
TRBD1	once	TRBV4-1	TRBJ1-2	TGCGCCAGCAGCCAAGCGACAGGGTCTGGGGATGGCTACACCTTC	CASSQATGSGDGYTF
TRBD1	-	TRBV5-1	TRBJ2-3	TGCGCCAGCAGCGGACAGGGGTACACAGATACGCAGTATTTT	CASSGQGYTDTQYF
-	-	TRBV28	TRBJ2-7	TGTGCCAGCAGTCCCACTTTAAAATCAACCCACTCCTACGAGCAGTACTTC	CASSPTLKSTHSYEQYF
-	-	TRBV7-9	TRBJ2-5	TGTGCCAGCAGCGTTAGTTGGGAGACCCAGTACTTC	CASSVSWETQYF
TRBD1	-	TRBV16	TRBJ1-2	TGTGCCAGCACCTCTGGACAGGTTGATGGCTACACCTTC	CASTSGQVDGYTF
-	-	TRBV11-1	TRBJ1-1	TGTGCCAGCAGCCCATACTACTTGAACACTGAAGCTTTCTTT	CASSPYYLNTEAFF
-	-	TRBV5-1	TRBJ1-1	TGCGCCAGCAGCTTGGACAGGGTAGACACTGAAGCTTTCTTT	CASSLDRVDTEAFF
TRBD1	-	TRBV4-3	TRBJ2-1	TGCGCCAGCAGCCAAGATGACAGGGGGCGGTCCTACAATGAGCAGTTCTTC	CASSQDDRGRSYNEQFF
-	-	TRBV11-1	TRBJ2-7	TGTGCCAGCAGCTTAGGTAGGAGCACGATCGAGCAGTACTTC	CASSLGRSTIEQYF
TRBD2	-	TRBV27	TRBJ2-1	TGTGCCAGCAGTGGTAGCGGGAGCTCCTACAATGAGCAGTTCTTC	CASSGSGSSYNEQFF
TRBD2	-	TRBV28	TRBJ2-7	TGTGCCAGCCGGCCGGGAGGTCTAATTCGGGAGCAGTACTTC	CASRPGGLIREQYF
-	-	TRBV28	TRBJ2-3	TGTGCCAGCAGTGGAGGGACTTTCAGCACAGATACGCAGTATTTT	CASSGGTFSTDTQYF
-	-	TRBV6-1	TRBJ2-3	TGTGCCAGCAGTGAATGGTGGGGGGTAGGCACAGATACGCAGTATTTT	CASSEWWGVGTDTQYF
TRBD2	few	TRBV5-1	TRBJ2-5	TGCGCCAGCAGCTTGGACATGGGAGGGGATTACGAGACCCAGTACTTC	CASSLDMGGDYETQYF
-	-	TRBV28	TRBJ2-6	TGTGCCAGCTTCCCCCACGGCGGACTCAGCTCTGGGGCCAACGTCCTGACTTTC	CASFPHGGLSSGANVLTF
TRBD1	-	TRBV28	TRBJ2-2	TGTGCCAGCAGTTTAGGGACGGACAGGGGATACACCGGGGAGCTGTTTTTT	CASSLGTDRGYTGELFF
-	-	TRBV5-1	TRBJ2-5	TGCGCCAGCAGCTTGGCCTGGCGGACACAAGAGACCCAGTACTTC	CASSLAWRTQETQYF
-	once	TRBV7-2	TRBJ2-3	TGTGCCAGCAGCTTATACTCAGGAAGCACAGATACGCAGTATTTT	CASSLYSGSTDTQYF
TRBD2	few	TRBV10-3	TRBJ2-6	TGTGCCATCGGACCCTCTCCGGGACTAGAAGTCTCTGGGGCCAACGTCCTGACTTTC	CAIGPSPGLEVSGANVLTF
TRBD1	-	TRBV7-2	TRBJ2-7	TGTGCCAGCAGCGCCCGGGACAGAACCTACGAGCAGTACTTC	CASSARDRTYEQYF
TRBD2	-	TRBV19	TRBJ2-3	TGTGCCAGTAAGAGCGGGGTGAGGATGAATACGCAGTATTTT	CASKSGVRMNTQYF
-	-	TRBV30	TRBJ1-1	TGTGCCTGGAGTGTTGACAGTAACACTGAAGCTTTCTTT	CAWSVDSNTEAFF
TRBD1	-	TRBV7-9	TRBJ2-5	TGTGCCAGCAGCTTAGAACAGGGGATATTGGGGCAAGAGACCCAGTACTTC	CASSLEQGILGQETQYF
TRBD1	-	TRBV7-3	TRBJ1-1	TGTGCCAGCAGCCAGGGGGCCAACACTGAAGCTTTCTTT	CASSQGANTEAFF
-	-	TRBV4-3	TRBJ2-7	TGCGCCAGCAGCCCCGCGATTGCCTACGAGCAGTACTTC	CASSPAIAYEQYF
-	-	TRBV2	TRBJ2-7	TGTGCCAGCAGTGACCTTGTGTACGGCTCCTACGAGCAGTACTTC	CASSDLVYGSYEQYF
-	-	TRBV19	TRBJ2-1	TGTGCCAGTAGTATGCTGGCTTCCTCCTACAATGAGCAGTTCTTC	CASSMLASSYNEQFF
TRBD2	-	TRBV6-5	TRBJ2-7	TGTGCCAGCAGTTACTCGGCGGGGGGCCCTATCTACGAGCAGTACTTC	CASSYSAGGPIYEQYF
-	once	TRBV18	TRBJ2-6	TGTGCCAGCTCACCATCTGTGACAGGACCACCCCTCTCTCTCTCTGGGGCCAACGTCCTGACTTTC	CASSPSVTGPPLSLSGANVLTF
-	-	TRBV7-2	TRBJ2-7	TGTGCCAGCAGCTTACAAGGGAGGAAGGACGAGCAGTACTTC	CASSLQGRKDEQYF
-	-	TRBV19	TRBJ2-3	TGTGCCAGTAGTATAGGGGAGTCCAGCACAGATACGCAGTATTTT	CASSIGESSTDTQYF
TRBD1	-	TRBV6-6	TRBJ2-7	TGTGCCAGCAGTTCCGGGACAGCCTCCTACGAGCAGTACTTC	CASSSGTASYEQYF
-	-	TRBV4-1	TRBJ1-1	TGCGCCAGCAGCCAATCCGTGGTCAGGGGCCCGGTGAGAGCTTTCTTT	CASSQSVVRGPVRAFF
-	-	TRBV21-1	TRBJ2-1	TGTGCCAGCAGCAAAGCTAAGACTAGCGCTAGCTCCTACAATGAGCAGTTCTTC	CASSKAKTSASSYNEQFF
-	-	TRBV6-6	TRBJ1-5	TGTGCCAGCAGTTATCGGGGCACAGGGCGCAATCAGCCCCAGCATTTT	CASSYRGTGRNQPQHF
-	-	TRBV27	TRBJ2-5	TGTGCCAGCAGTTTAGCAGGCGCGGGGTTTGAGACCCAGTACTTC	CASSLAGAGFETQYF
-	-	TRBV7-2	TRBJ2-3	TGTGCCAGCAGCTTAGCGCTGGAGGTGGATACGCAGTATTTT	CASSLALEVDTQYF
TRBD1	-	TRBV4-2	TRBJ1-4	TGTGCCAGCAGCCAAGAAAGCTGGCCGGGACAGCGGGAAAAACTGTTTTTT	CASSQESWPGQREKLFF
TRBD2	-	TRBV19	TRBJ2-1	TGTGCCAGTAGTAGGGCTCCCGGACTAGCGGGAGTCTATGAGCAGTTCTTC	CASSRAPGLAGVYEQFF
-	-	TRBV28	TRBJ1-5	TGTGCCACTTACAGGACCGGCGGCAATCAGCCCCAGCATTTT	CATYRTGGNQPQHF
-	-	TRBV12-5	TRBJ1-3	TGTGCTAGTGGTTTGGTACTGGAGCCGGGGGTTGGAAACACCATATATTTT	CASGLVLEPGVGNTIYF
-	-	TRBV6-4	TRBJ2-4	TGTGCCAGCTCCCCCCGCTGGGGAGAAAACATTCAGTACTTC	CASSPRWGENIQYF
-	-	TRBV10-3	TRBJ2-7	TGTGCCACTGGGACAACCTACGAGCAGTACTTC	CATGTTYEQYF
TRBD1	-	TRBV7-9	TRBJ2-2	TGTGCCAGCAGCTTAGGGGACAGTGGCAACTCGAACACCGGGGAGCTGTTTTTT	CASSLGDSGNSNTGELFF
TRBD2	once	TRBV30	TRBJ2-1	TGTGCCTGGAGTGTACTGGCGGGAGGGGTAGAGCAGTTCTTC	CAWSVLAGGVEQFF
TRBD2	-	TRBV4-1	TRBJ2-5	TGCGCCAGCAGCCAGGGGGAGCGGGGGGCCCAAGAGACCCAGTACTTC	CASSQGERGAQETQYF
TRBD1	-	TRBV29-1	TRBJ2-1	TGCAGCGTCCCCGCGGACAGGGGTTTGTCATACAATGAGCAGTTCTTC	CSVPADRGLSYNEQFF
TRBD2	-	TRBV5-6	TRBJ2-1	TGTGCCAGCAGCTTTACGGGAGGGCGAGGGGAGCAGTTCTTC	CASSFTGGRGEQFF
TRBD1	-	TRBV4-1	TRBJ2-3	TGCGCCAGCAGCCAAGGCTTCGACAGGGACGCAGATACGCAGTATTTT	CASSQGFDRDADTQYF
-	-	TRBV30	TRBJ2-1	TGTGCCTGGAACGGAGAATCGGTTTCCAATGAGCAGTTCTTC	CAWNGESVSNEQFF